The T cell receptor beta chain under discussion was sequenced for a study of radiation and T cells in renal cell carcinoma (dated by TCRdb to 2018 to 2021). Regarding the study in general: Samples came from a clinical trial, in which primary renal cell carcinomas received 15 Gy stereotactic body radiation therapy followed by nephrectomy 4 weeks later. In total, approximately 51 samples, comprising around 25 tumors and around 27 peripheral blood samples, were subjected to TCR beta sequencing. In the 53 samples combined, fewer than 5 million unique CDR3 nucleotide sequences were found, encoding roughly 2,500,000 unique CDR3 amino acid sequences. Findings and caveats that apply to the study as a whole: Because pretreatment tumor biopsies were not available, the baseline intratumoral presence of clonotypes could not be determined. In blood, the top tumor clonotypes increased between baseline and 2 weeks post-radiation and then shrank by 4 weeks, which suggests that tumor-resident clones expanded only transiently. Because the trial had a single-armed design, the trial could not examine how radiation dose or scheduling affected the TCR repertoire. Blood repertoire dynamics were not followed beyond 4 weeks after treatment.

TCR beta libraries were generated from genomic DNA with the immunoSEQ kit, following the manufacturer's recommendations. To prepare libraries, a first multiplex PCR with proprietary primers was run, followed by a second PCR that added unique barcodes, and a bead cleanup was done after each round. A kit-provided positive control reaction and a negative control reaction were included in every sample batch. The final libraries underwent checking on an Agilent 4200 TapeStation D1000 ScreenTape, volumetric pooling, and quantification by qPCR. Sequencing was performed on an Illumina NextSeq500 with a MidOutput 150-cycle cartridge, and 156 Read1 and 15 Index1 cycles were run with kit custom primers. The pooled library was loaded at approximately 1 pM, with a roughly 22% PhiX control spiked in. On the study's bioinformatics: The vendor-processed data were analyzed in R, and a clonotype was defined as all T cells that share the same CDR3 nucleotide sequence. In the clone abundance analyses, frequencies were normalized to the 10,000 most abundant clones in each sample. Public T cell clones, averaging fewer than five per sample, were removed before analysis. An abundance difference of at least 32-fold between compartments was the criterion for calling clonotypes tumor-enriched or baseline blood-enriched. A beta-binomial differential abundance model was used to identify clonotypes that were expanded or contracted between blood time points. The Baroni-Urbani and Buser coefficient was used to measure tumor-blood repertoire similarity, and groups were compared with two-tailed Wilcoxon tests in R. TCRdb took this table from immuneACCESS and kept in-frame rearrangements with V and J called. Such tables lack part of the clones; where checked against another copy, unresolved V genes explain under half of the gap, and the rest is unexplained. V and J calls and clone size are as listed in that table; D and trimming were resolved from the DNA. The sample table lists roughly 49,000 clones, about 80% of them with a count of one. The ten largest clones add up to about 30% of the sample.

Interpreted using the paper, the time point label stands for: blood 2 weeks post-SBRT. Taken with the paper, the label for treatment or condition translates to: 15 Gy SBRT to primary tumor, nephrectomy 4 weeks later. Serial peripheral blood from radiation-treated patients was sampled at baseline, 2 weeks and 4 weeks after SBRT to track tumor-enriched clonotypes. All patients had renal cell carcinoma with clear cell pathology. The QIAamp DNA Blood Mini Kit (Qiagen) was used to prepare genomic DNA for TCR sequencing. The analyses included just those samples that passed every quality control check. With respect to this clone: Its antigen specificity is not known. No much larger clonotype is one base removed from it; base qualities were not supplied.

CDR1 and CDR2 were assigned from the germline V gene as KGHSH and LQKENI. V has 5 bases trimmed and J has 6 bases trimmed; junction bases matching no gene number 8. The CDR3 has 16 amino acids, counting the end cysteine and phenylalanine. CDR3 DNA is the only sequence kept; it has 48 bases, read in frame from the first base. This sample comprised blood, obtained from a patient whose treatment included radiotherapy and nephrectomy. Rearrangement joined TRBV18 to TRBJ2-2, and TRBD1 aligns with 11 junction nucleotides. The TCR comes from a woman aged 70 to 79 with renal cell carcinoma. The sequenced DNA is TGTGCCAGCTCAACCCGGACAGGGGGCGAGGCCGGGGAGCTGTTTTTT. Its coded protein is CASSTRTGGEAGELFF. The variable domain in full, with residues beyond the CDR3 obtained from the reference TRBV18 and TRBJ2-2 genes, is NAGVMQNPRHLVRRRGQEARLRCSPMKGHSHVYWYRQLPEEGLKFMVYLQKENIIDESGMPKERFSAEFPKEGPSILRIQQVVRGDSAAYFCASSTRTGGEAGELFFGEGSRLTVL.